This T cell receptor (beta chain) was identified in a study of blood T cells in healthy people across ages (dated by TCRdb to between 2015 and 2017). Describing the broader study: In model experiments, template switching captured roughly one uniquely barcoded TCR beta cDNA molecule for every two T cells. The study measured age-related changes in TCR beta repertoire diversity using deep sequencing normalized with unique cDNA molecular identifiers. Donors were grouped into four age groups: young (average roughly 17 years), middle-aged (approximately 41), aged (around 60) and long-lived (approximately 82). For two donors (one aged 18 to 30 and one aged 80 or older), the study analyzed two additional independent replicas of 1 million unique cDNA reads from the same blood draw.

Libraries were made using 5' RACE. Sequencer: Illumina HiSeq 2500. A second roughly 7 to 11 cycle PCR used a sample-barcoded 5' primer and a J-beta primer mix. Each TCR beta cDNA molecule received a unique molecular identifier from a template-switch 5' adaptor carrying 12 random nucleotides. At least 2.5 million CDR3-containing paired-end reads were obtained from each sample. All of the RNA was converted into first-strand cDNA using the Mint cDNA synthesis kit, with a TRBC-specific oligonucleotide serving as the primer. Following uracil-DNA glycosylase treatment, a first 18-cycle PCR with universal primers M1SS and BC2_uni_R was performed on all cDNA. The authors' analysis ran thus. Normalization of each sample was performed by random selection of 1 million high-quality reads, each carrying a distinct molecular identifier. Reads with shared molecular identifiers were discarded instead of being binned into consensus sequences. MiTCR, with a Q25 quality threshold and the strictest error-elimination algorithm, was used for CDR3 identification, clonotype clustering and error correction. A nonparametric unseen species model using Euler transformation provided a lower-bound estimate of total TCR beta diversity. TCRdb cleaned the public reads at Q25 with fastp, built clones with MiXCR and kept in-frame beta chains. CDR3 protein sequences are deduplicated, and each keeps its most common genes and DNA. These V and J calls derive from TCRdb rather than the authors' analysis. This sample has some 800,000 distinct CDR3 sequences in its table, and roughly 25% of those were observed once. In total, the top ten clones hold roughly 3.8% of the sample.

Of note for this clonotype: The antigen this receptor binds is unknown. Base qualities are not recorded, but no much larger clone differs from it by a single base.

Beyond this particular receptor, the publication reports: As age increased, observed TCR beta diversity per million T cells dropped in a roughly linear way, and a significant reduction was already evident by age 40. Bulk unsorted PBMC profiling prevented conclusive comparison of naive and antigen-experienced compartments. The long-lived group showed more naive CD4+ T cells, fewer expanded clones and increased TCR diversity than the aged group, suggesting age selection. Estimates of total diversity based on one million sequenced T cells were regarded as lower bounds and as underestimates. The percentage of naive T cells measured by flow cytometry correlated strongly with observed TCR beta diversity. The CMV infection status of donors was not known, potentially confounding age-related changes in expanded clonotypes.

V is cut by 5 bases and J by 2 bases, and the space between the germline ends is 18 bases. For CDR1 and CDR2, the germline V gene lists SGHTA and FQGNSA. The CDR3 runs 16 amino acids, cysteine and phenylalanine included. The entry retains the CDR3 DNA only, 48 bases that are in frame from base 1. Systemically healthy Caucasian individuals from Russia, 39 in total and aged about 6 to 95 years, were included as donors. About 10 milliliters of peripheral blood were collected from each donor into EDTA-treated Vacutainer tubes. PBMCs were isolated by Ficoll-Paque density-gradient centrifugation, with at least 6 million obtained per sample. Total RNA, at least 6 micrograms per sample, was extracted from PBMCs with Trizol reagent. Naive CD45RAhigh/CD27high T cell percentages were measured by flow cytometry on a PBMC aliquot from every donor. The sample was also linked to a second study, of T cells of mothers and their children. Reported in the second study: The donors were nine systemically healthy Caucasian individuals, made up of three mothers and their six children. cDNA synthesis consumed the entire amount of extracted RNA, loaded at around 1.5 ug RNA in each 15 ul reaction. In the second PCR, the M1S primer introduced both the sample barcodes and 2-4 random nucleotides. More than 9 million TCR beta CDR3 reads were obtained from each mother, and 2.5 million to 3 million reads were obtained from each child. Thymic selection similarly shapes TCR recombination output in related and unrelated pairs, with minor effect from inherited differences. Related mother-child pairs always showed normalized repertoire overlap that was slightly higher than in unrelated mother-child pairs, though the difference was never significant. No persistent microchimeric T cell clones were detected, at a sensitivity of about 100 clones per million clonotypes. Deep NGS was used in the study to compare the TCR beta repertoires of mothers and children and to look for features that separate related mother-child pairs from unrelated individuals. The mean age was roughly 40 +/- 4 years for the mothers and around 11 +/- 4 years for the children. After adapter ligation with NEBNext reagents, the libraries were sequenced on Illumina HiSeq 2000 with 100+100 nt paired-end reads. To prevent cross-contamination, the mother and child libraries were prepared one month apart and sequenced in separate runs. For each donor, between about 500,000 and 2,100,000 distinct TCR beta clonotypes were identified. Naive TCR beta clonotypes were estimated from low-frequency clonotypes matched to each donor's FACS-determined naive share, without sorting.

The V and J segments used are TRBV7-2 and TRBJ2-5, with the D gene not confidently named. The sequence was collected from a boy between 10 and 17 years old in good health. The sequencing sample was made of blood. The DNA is TGTGCCAGCAGCCTCCGTTGGCCGAGTGAACAAGAGACCCAGTACTTC. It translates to CASSLRWPSEQETQYF.